One T cell receptor (beta chain) is described in this entry. The sample originates from a study of cytomegalovirus exposure and HLA in healthy donors. The PCR used 60 Vbeta and 13 Jbeta primers. Sequenced by immunoSEQ multiplex PCR; TCRdb stores in-frame clones only, minus some. The sample consists of about 130,000 clones, roughly 70% of them appearing once. Trimming left V 3 bases short and J 2 bases short, with 11 bases between. There are 14 residues in the CDR3. Germline assignment: CDR1 SGHNT and CDR2 YYREEE (reference sequence). The gene calls are TRBV5-4 and TRBJ1-2, with a possible D match to TRBD1 (6 bases). The source of this sequence is a man younger than 30 in good health and CMV-seropositive. The sequenced sample consisted of PBMCs. The CDR3 DNA sequence: TGTGCCAGCAGCTGGGGGGGCACCAACTATGGCTACACCTTC. Protein sequence: CASSWGGTNYGYTF.